This TCR beta chain was recovered during a study of beta chain features in type 1 diabetes. Study-level results: When Type 1 diabetes patients were examined, their TCRB CDR3s proved moderately but significantly shorter in all four CD4+ subsets. HLA influence on TCRB rearrangement stayed unresolved here.

Every isolated RNA sample was fully reverse transcribed, so sequencing captured expressed TCRB transcripts. The average read count of naive, central memory and regulatory T cell samples was several million. TCRdb keeps only in-frame clones here, not all; method: immunoSEQ multiplex PCR. In the table there are more than 100,000 clones, about 17% of which are singletons. There are a few counts of this clone. Its target is not known. From germline, CDR1 is SQVTM and CDR2 ANQGSEA. CDR3 size: 15 residues. J lost 4 bases, V lost 7 bases, and 10 bases had no gene match. Without exception, sorted populations had purity beyond 98%.

The genes are TRBV29-1 and TRBJ2-2, with TRBD1 matching 9 bases. Input material: central memory CD4+ T cells from blood. This receptor was obtained from a man aged 25-45 years with type 1 diabetes. CDR3 coding DNA: TGCAGCGCCGCCTGGGGGACAGGGACCACCGGGGAGCTGTTTTTT. Residues: CSAAWGTGTTGELFF.